The sequence of this TCR beta chain was determined in a study of T cells after yellow fever vaccination. This clonotype was seen many times. What it recognizes is unknown. The CDR3 covers 14 residues. The germline V gene has CDR1 KGHDR and CDR2 SFDVKD. The V gene lost 5 bases and the J gene lost 2 bases, with 8 bases spanning the gap. General study results and limits: Shared CD4/CD8 clonotypes were a small share, likely from convergent recombination.

TCRdb independently ran MiXCR on the 5' RACE reads; one entry per CDR3 protein. Among about 260,000 distinct CDR3 sequences listed, roughly 5.2% were seen once. The sample was CD4+ T cells sorted from PBMCs, taken on the day of the yellow fever booster vaccination. The rearrangement uses TRBV24-1 and TRBJ2-2; D gene uncertain. The TCR was taken from a man aged 18-30 years who received the YFV17D yellow fever vaccine. The CDR3 loop reads CATSGRSNTGELFF. CDR3 coding DNA: TGTGCCACCAGTGGAAGGAGTAACACCGGGGAGCTGTTTTTT.